These T cell receptor beta chains were read from a single sample in a study of T cell responses to AZD1222 COVID-19 vaccine. Sequencing was performed with immunoSEQ multiplex PCR; in TCRdb, only in-frame clones are kept and a portion is missing. The table has more than 150,000 clones, around nine tenths seen once. Specimen: peripheral blood, collected 28 days after the second AZD1222 dose. The receptors originated from an adult who received the AZD1222 COVID-19 vaccine. Both conserved end residues are part of each CDR3. Each record gives: J gene, V gene, clone size, D gene, CDR3 protein, CDR3 DNA. The D gene is left open where the match is weak. Rows give clone size only sometimes, using once, few, many, or a class for an expanded clone.

j_call: TRBJ1-2; v_call: TRBV5-4; clone_size: NA; d_call: NA; cdr3_aa: CASSLAGSYGYTF; cdr3_nt: TGTGCCAGCAGCTTGGCCGGGTCCTATGGCTACACCTTC
j_call: TRBJ1-5; v_call: TRBV19; clone_size: NA; d_call: TRBD1; cdr3_aa: CASSIDGTGQPQHF; cdr3_nt: TGTGCCAGTAGTATAGACGGGACAGGGCAGCCCCAGCATTTT
j_call: TRBJ1-1; v_call: TRBV5-6; clone_size: NA; d_call: NA; cdr3_aa: CASSSGFEAFF; cdr3_nt: TGTGCCAGCAGCTCGGGTTTTGAAGCTTTCTTT
j_call: TRBJ2-4; v_call: TRBV7-2; clone_size: NA; d_call: NA; cdr3_aa: CASSLRRSGTKNIQYF; cdr3_nt: TGTGCCAGCAGCTTAAGGCGCTCGGGTACCAAAAACATTCAGTACTTC
j_call: TRBJ2-6; v_call: TRBV19; clone_size: NA; d_call: TRBD2; cdr3_aa: CASSALTSGRPSRGSLTF; cdr3_nt: TGTGCCAGTAGTGCCTTAACTAGCGGGAGGCCTTCTAGGGGGTCCCTGACTTTC
j_call: TRBJ2-1; v_call: TRBV19; clone_size: NA; d_call: NA; cdr3_aa: CASSQLSSYNEQFF; cdr3_nt: TGTGCCAGTAGTCAGTTGAGCTCCTACAATGAGCAGTTCTTC
j_call: TRBJ2-3; v_call: TRBV7-2; clone_size: NA; d_call: TRBD2; cdr3_aa: CASSPLLAGGRDTQYF; cdr3_nt: TGTGCCAGCAGCCCGTTACTAGCGGGAGGGCGGGATACGCAGTATTTT
j_call: TRBJ1-2; v_call: TRBV7-8; clone_size: NA; d_call: NA; cdr3_aa: CASSETDYGYTF; cdr3_nt: TGTGCCAGCAGCGAGACAGACTATGGCTACACCTTC
j_call: TRBJ2-1; v_call: TRBV29-1; clone_size: once; d_call: NA; cdr3_aa: CSVNPRSGYNEQFF; cdr3_nt: TGCAGCGTAAACCCAAGATCGGGATACAATGAGCAGTTCTTC
j_call: TRBJ1-4; v_call: TRBV5-4; clone_size: NA; d_call: NA; cdr3_aa: CASSQGPANEKLFF; cdr3_nt: TGTGCCAGCAGCCAGGGGCCTGCTAATGAAAAACTGTTTTTT
j_call: TRBJ2-7; v_call: TRBV11-1; clone_size: NA; d_call: NA; cdr3_aa: CASSPQIGGQYEQYF; cdr3_nt: TGTGCCAGCAGCCCCCAAATCGGTGGACAGTACGAGCAGTACTTC
j_call: TRBJ1-1; v_call: TRBV3-1/TRBV3-2; clone_size: NA; d_call: TRBD1; cdr3_aa: CASSRRDRGLMNTEAFF; cdr3_nt: TGTGCCAGCAGCCGCCGGGACAGGGGCTTAATGAACACTGAAGCTTTCTTT
j_call: TRBJ1-1; v_call: TRBV11-2; clone_size: NA; d_call: TRBD1; cdr3_aa: CASSLGWGQGGTGAFF; cdr3_nt: TGTGCCAGCAGCTTAGGCTGGGGACAGGGGGGTACTGGGGCTTTCTTT
j_call: TRBJ1-2; v_call: TRBV7-9; clone_size: few; d_call: TRBD1; cdr3_aa: CASSLTGYGYTF; cdr3_nt: TGTGCCAGCAGCTTGACAGGGTATGGCTACACCTTC
j_call: TRBJ1-3; v_call: TRBV6-1; clone_size: once; d_call: NA; cdr3_aa: CASTLSLLGNTIYF; cdr3_nt: TGTGCCAGCACTCTATCCCTACTCGGAAACACCATATATTTT
j_call: TRBJ2-7; v_call: TRBV19; clone_size: NA; d_call: NA; cdr3_aa: CASSMLASASYEQYF; cdr3_nt: TGTGCCAGTAGTATGCTGGCTAGCGCATCCTACGAGCAGTACTTC
j_call: TRBJ1-5; v_call: TRBV12-5; clone_size: NA; d_call: NA; cdr3_aa: CASGLGQGPSQPQHF; cdr3_nt: TGTGCTAGTGGTTTGGGGCAGGGCCCCAGCCAGCCCCAGCATTTT
j_call: TRBJ1-4; v_call: TRBV3-1/TRBV3-2; clone_size: few; d_call: NA; cdr3_aa: CASRGRTGIATNEKLFF; cdr3_nt: TGTGCCAGCAGGGGGAGGACGGGGATTGCAACTAATGAAAAACTGTTTTTT
j_call: TRBJ1-2; v_call: TRBV7-2; clone_size: NA; d_call: NA; cdr3_aa: CASSSFQDGYTF; cdr3_nt: TGTGCCAGCAGCTCCTTTCAGGATGGCTACACCTTC
j_call: TRBJ1-2; v_call: TRBV3-1/TRBV3-2; clone_size: once; d_call: NA; cdr3_aa: CASSQALGHGYTF; cdr3_nt: TGTGCCAGCAGCCAAGCCCTCGGACATGGCTACACCTTC
j_call: TRBJ2-7; v_call: TRBV15; clone_size: NA; d_call: NA; cdr3_aa: CATSRDRMGEEYEQYF; cdr3_nt: TGTGCCACCAGCAGAGATCGAATGGGGGAGGAATACGAGCAGTACTTC
j_call: TRBJ2-2; v_call: TRBV6-6; clone_size: once; d_call: TRBD1; cdr3_aa: CASSSPGTGGGRNTGELFF; cdr3_nt: TGTGCCAGCAGCTCCCCCGGGACAGGAGGAGGCCGGAACACCGGGGAGCTGTTTTTT
j_call: TRBJ1-2; v_call: TRBV19; clone_size: NA; d_call: TRBD1; cdr3_aa: CASRDSLDGYTF; cdr3_nt: TGTGCCAGCCGGGACAGTCTTGATGGCTACACCTTC
j_call: TRBJ2-7; v_call: TRBV7-3; clone_size: NA; d_call: NA; cdr3_aa: CASSPPWATSYEQYF; cdr3_nt: TGTGCCAGCAGCCCCCCCTGGGCGACCTCCTACGAGCAGTACTTC
j_call: TRBJ2-7; v_call: TRBV15; clone_size: NA; d_call: NA; cdr3_aa: CATSRGYEQYF; cdr3_nt: TGTGCCACCAGCAGAGGCTACGAGCAGTACTTC
j_call: TRBJ1-2; v_call: TRBV20-1; clone_size: NA; d_call: NA; cdr3_aa: CSASPSYGYTF; cdr3_nt: TGCAGTGCTAGCCCCTCCTATGGCTACACCTTC
j_call: TRBJ1-6; v_call: TRBV28; clone_size: NA; d_call: NA; cdr3_aa: CASSPPGATYNSPLHF; cdr3_nt: TGTGCCAGCAGTCCGCCAGGGGCAACCTATAATTCACCCCTCCACTTT
j_call: TRBJ1-1; v_call: TRBV7-9; clone_size: NA; d_call: NA; cdr3_aa: CASSLTENTEAFF; cdr3_nt: TGTGCCAGCAGCTTAACTGAGAACACTGAAGCTTTCTTT
j_call: TRBJ1-1; v_call: TRBV5-4; clone_size: once; d_call: TRBD1; cdr3_aa: CASSPRGQGRRNTEAFF; cdr3_nt: TGTGCCAGCAGCCCCCGCGGACAGGGGAGAAGGAACACTGAAGCTTTCTTT
j_call: TRBJ2-7; v_call: TRBV11-3; clone_size: few; d_call: NA; cdr3_aa: CASSFVCRGRYEQYF; cdr3_nt: TGTGCCAGCAGCTTCGTTTGCAGGGGGAGGTACGAGCAGTACTTC